Below, 13 T cell receptor beta chains from the same sample are listed, as sequenced in a study of blood T cell repertoires in COVID-19. Using immunoSEQ multiplex PCR, the repertoire was profiled, and TCRdb retains in-frame clones only, with some absent. The data hold some 150,000 clones, with around 87% observed a single time. The sequencing input was peripheral blood. The receptors originated from a woman in her fifties or sixties with active or convalescent COVID-19.

V usage is TRBV6-2 or TRBV6-3 and J usage is TRBJ1-1; TRBD1 is a possible D gene (5 bases). Germline V gene lookup returns CDR1 MNHEY and CDR2 SVGEGT. CDR3 length: 14 amino acids. With 4 bases removed from V and 4 bases from J, the gap between germline ends came to 13 bases. The DNA for the CDR3 is TGTGCCAGCAGTTCCCGCGCAACAGGCACTGAAGCTTTCTTT. Encoded protein: CASSSRATGTEAFF.

The chain has TRBV7-9 and TRBJ1-2; perhaps TRBD1 as D (6 bases). Deletions cut 3 bases from V and 6 bases from J, with 14 bases between. The germline gives CDR1 SEHNR, CDR2 FQNEAQ (reference sequence). The CDR3 contains 14 residues. CDR3 coding DNA: TGTGCCAGCAGCTTTGATAACAGGGCAAATGGCTACACCTTC. This codes for CASSFDNRANGYTF.

V and J are TRBV24-1 and TRBJ1-2; D unresolved. With 7 bases removed from V and 4 bases from J, the gap between germline ends came to 9 bases. The CDR3 is 12 amino acids. Germline V gene lookup returns CDR1 KGHDR and CDR2 SFDVKD. The CDR3 region is CATSAEGYGYTF. The CDR3 DNA reads TGTGCCACCAGCGCAGAGGGCTATGGCTACACCTTC.

This clone was seen only once. The J gene is TRBJ2-3, the V gene TRBV5-4; 8 positions agree with TRBD1. CDR3 length equals 19 residues. Germline CDR1 reads SGHNT; CDR2 reads YYREEE (reference sequence). J was trimmed by 0 bases and V by 0 bases; bases with no gene match: 12. The CDR3 region has the DNA TGTGCCAGCAGCTTGGTGGGGTCAGGGGGCGCGATAAGCACAGATACGCAGTATTTT. The encoded protein is CASSLVGSGGAISTDTQYF.

This clone was observed once. This rearrangement joins TRBV30 to TRBJ1-3; tentative D call: TRBD1 (5 bases). The CDR3 has 16 amino acids. The germline V gene has CDR1 GTSNPN and CDR2 SVGIG (reference sequence). Trimming took 2 bases from V and 0 from J, leaving 14 bases between them. Here the CDR3 DNA reads TGTGCCTGGAGTAGGGCGGGGGTGTTCTCTGGAAACACCATATATTTT. Amino acid sequence: CAWSRAGVFSGNTIYF.

The rearrangement links TRBV14 to TRBJ2-5, with TRBD1 identical over 7 bases. V gave up 1 base and J gave up 4 bases; unmatched junction bases: 3. This CDR3 spans 14 amino acids. CDR1 and CDR2 from the germline V gene are SGHDN and FVKESK. The CDR3 region has the DNA TGTGCCAGCAGCCAAGGAGGGGGCCGAGAGACCCAGTACTTC. Residues: CASSQGGGRETQYF.

The chain carries TRBV7-9 and TRBJ1-4; D not resolved. The V gene lost 3 bases and the J gene lost 4 bases, with 15 bases spanning the gap. CDR1 and CDR2 from the germline V gene are SEHNR and FQNEAQ (reference sequence). The CDR3 extends over 16 amino acids. CDR3 bases: TGTGCCAGCAGCTTGGAGTTGGGTTCCTTTAATGAAAAACTGTTTTTT. Protein product: CASSLELGSFNEKLFF.

This chain uses TRBV29-1 with TRBJ1-1; TRBD1 is a possible D gene (5 bases). Trimming shortened V by 8 bases and J by 1 base, and 8 bases separated the two germline ends. This CDR3 has 11 amino acids. Germline V gene lookup returns CDR1 SQVTM and CDR2 ANQGSEA. The CDR3 region has the DNA TGCAGCTTCGGGGGGAACACTGAAGCTTTCTTT. Amino acids: CSFGGNTEAFF.

CDR3 residues: CASSLSGGGQYVAQYF. The CDR3 bases are TGTGCCAGCAGCTTGAGTGGGGGGGGCCAGTATGTCGCCCAGTACTTC. V and J are TRBV7-2 and TRBJ2-5; weak D call: TRBD2 (7 bases). Germline V gene lookup returns CDR1 SGHTA and CDR2 FQGNSA. Deletions cut 3 bases from V and 9 bases from J, with 23 bases between. The CDR3 spans 16 residues.

The chain links TRBV7-6 to TRBJ2-3, with 7 bases identical to TRBD2. The CDR3 is 16 residues long. CDR1 is SGHVS, CDR2 FNYEAQ, per germline. The ends lost 4 bases at V and 5 bases at J; junction bases unmatched: 12. CDR3 region: CASSSMRGREIDTQYF. Written as DNA, the CDR3 is TGTGCCAGCAGCTCTATGCGGGGGAGGGAAATAGATACGCAGTATTTT.

V usage is TRBV5-4 and J usage is TRBJ2-2; the match to TRBD2 covers 9 bases. The CDR3 totals 15 residues. Germline CDR1 and CDR2: SGHNT and YYREEE (reference sequence). Trimming at V came to 5 bases and at J to 6 bases, leaving 8 bases not matched to a gene. The CDR3 DNA reads as TGTGCCAGCAGGAGAGCGGGGGGTGTCGCCGGGGAGCTGTTTTTT. It specifies CASRRAGGVAGELFF.

The genes are TRBV6-1 and TRBJ1-2; 9 positions agree with TRBD1. The CDR3 has 15 amino acids. CDR1 MNHNS and CDR2 SASEGT come from the germline V gene. The J segment lost 2 bases and the V segment lost 3 bases, leaving 4 bases of the junction unmatched. DNA of the CDR3: TGTGCCAGCAGTGACACAGGGGGCCAGAACTATGGCTACACCTTC. Translating it yields CASSDTGGQNYGYTF.

The V call is TRBV2, the J call TRBJ2-1; D possibly corresponds to TRBD1 (6 bases). V was cut by 4 bases and J by 3 bases, with 13 bases left in between. Germline values: CDR1 SNHLY, CDR2 FYNNEI. The CDR3 totals 15 residues. CDR3 amino acids: CASSAVGRGYNEQFF. The CDR3 nucleotides read TGTGCCAGCAGTGCGGTCGGCAGGGGCTACAATGAGCAGTTCTTC.